Listed below are T cell receptor beta chains from one sample, sequenced in a study of T cell repertoires in cytomegalovirus infection. TCRdb re-called the reads with MiXCR, one entry per CDR3 protein. The profile shows roughly 100,000 distinct CDR3 sequences, under 55% of them singletons. No cognate antigen is known for these TCRs. The sequencing used CD8+ T cells from cultured PBMCs, collected from culture after CMV antigen stimulation. These receptors were taken from a human donor in good health (CMV status not recorded). Some clones in this sample may be carry-over from other donors' samples. Each CDR3 is given with its conserved first and last residue. Fields, in order: clone size, J gene, V gene, D gene, CDR3 DNA, CDR3 protein. The D gene is left open where the match is weak. Clone size is stated in some rows and not others, as once, few, many or a class when expanded.

NA TRBJ2-3 TRBV7-6 NA TGTGCCAGCAGCTTAGGCTTGTACACAGATACGCAGTATTTT CASSLGLYTDTQYF
NA TRBJ1-6 TRBV27 TRBD1 TGTGCCAGCAAGGACGGGACAGGGGATTCACCCCTCCACTTT CASKDGTGDSPLHF
NA TRBJ2-7 TRBV12-5 NA TGTGCTAGTGGCCCTGGACTCACTTACGAGCAGTACTTC CASGPGLTYEQYF
NA TRBJ2-5 TRBV29-1 TRBD2 TGCAGCGTTGAAGGGCTAGCGGGGGGGCCTGAGACCCAGTACTTC CSVEGLAGGPETQYF
NA TRBJ2-1 TRBV19 TRBD1 TGTGCCAGTAGTATGGCAGGGGGCTCCTACAATGAGCAGTTCTTC CASSMAGGSYNEQFF
few TRBJ2-2 TRBV7-2 NA TGTGCCAGCAGCTCCTCCCACGCGAACACCGGGGAGCTGTTTTTT CASSSSHANTGELFF
NA TRBJ1-3 TRBV12-3/TRBV12-4 TRBD1 TGTGCCAGCGCTACTGTTGGACAGGGGTACTCTGGAAACACCATATATTTT CASATVGQGYSGNTIYF
NA TRBJ1-6 TRBV12-3/TRBV12-4 NA TGTGCCAGCGGCCTGGGGGACGGCAATTCACCCCTCCACTTT CASGLGDGNSPLHF
NA TRBJ2-2 TRBV5-1 TRBD1 TGCGCCAGCAGCTTATGGGGGACAGGGAACACCGGGGAGCTGTTTTTT CASSLWGTGNTGELFF
NA TRBJ1-1 TRBV5-4 TRBD1 TGTGCCAGCAGCTGGGGACAGGGCGGTGAAGCTTTCTTT CASSWGQGGEAFF
once TRBJ1-1 TRBV19 TRBD1 TGTGCCAGTTCACAGGGGGTCGGCACTGAAGCTTTCTTT CASSQGVGTEAFF
many TRBJ1-4 TRBV7-7 TRBD1 TGTGCCAGCAGCTTAGGGACAGGAAATGAAAAACTGTTTTTT CASSLGTGNEKLFF
NA TRBJ2-1 TRBV7-6 NA TGTGCCAGCAGCTTAGCGATGTCTAGCGATGAGCAGTTCTTC CASSLAMSSDEQFF
many TRBJ1-1 TRBV19 NA TGTGCCAGTAGTATAGGAGGGGGAACTGAAGCTTTCTTT CASSIGGGTEAFF
NA TRBJ2-5 TRBV7-2 NA TGTGCCAGCAGTCCGTGGGCGGGAGAGACCCAGTACTTC CASSPWAGETQYF
NA TRBJ2-7 TRBV29-1 TRBD2 TGCAGCGGCATCTGGACTAGCGGGGGGAACTACGAGCAGTACTTC CSGIWTSGGNYEQYF
many TRBJ2-1 TRBV7-6 NA TGTGCCAGCAGCTTAGCCCCGTCGGAAGGGGCGAATGAGCAGTTCTTC CASSLAPSEGANEQFF
NA TRBJ1-6 TRBV6-2/TRBV6-3 TRBD1 TGTGCCAGCAGCTCGGACAGGATCTCACCCCTCCACTTT CASSSDRISPLHF